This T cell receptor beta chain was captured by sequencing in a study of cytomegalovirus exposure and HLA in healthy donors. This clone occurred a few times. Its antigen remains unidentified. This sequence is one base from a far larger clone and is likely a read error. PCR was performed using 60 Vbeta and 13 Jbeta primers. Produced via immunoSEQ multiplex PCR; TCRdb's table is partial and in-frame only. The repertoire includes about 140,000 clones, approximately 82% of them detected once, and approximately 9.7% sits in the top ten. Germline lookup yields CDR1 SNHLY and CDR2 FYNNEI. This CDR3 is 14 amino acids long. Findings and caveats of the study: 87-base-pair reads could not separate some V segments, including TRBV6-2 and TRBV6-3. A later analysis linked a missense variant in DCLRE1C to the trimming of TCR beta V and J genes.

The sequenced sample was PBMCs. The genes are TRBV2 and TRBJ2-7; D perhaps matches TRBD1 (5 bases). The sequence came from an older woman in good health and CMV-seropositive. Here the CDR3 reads CDSSESQAIYEQYF. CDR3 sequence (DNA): TGTGACAGCAGTGAATCACAGGCGATATACGAGCAGTACTTC.